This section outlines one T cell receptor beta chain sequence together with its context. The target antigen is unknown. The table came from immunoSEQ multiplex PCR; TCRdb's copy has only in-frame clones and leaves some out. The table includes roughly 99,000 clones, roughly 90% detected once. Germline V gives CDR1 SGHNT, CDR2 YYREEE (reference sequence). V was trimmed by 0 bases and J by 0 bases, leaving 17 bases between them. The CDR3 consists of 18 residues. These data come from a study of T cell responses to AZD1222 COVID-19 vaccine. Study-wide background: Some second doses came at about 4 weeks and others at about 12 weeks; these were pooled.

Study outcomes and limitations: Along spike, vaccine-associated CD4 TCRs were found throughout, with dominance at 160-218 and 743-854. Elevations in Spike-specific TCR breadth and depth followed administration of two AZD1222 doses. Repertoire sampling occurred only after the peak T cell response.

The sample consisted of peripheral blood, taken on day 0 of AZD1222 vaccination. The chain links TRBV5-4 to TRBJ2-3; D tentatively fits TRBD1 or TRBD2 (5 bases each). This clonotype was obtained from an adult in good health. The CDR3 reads CASSLAKTRGSSTDTQYF. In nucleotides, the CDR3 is TGTGCCAGCAGCTTGGCCAAGACGAGGGGATCTAGCACAGATACGCAGTATTTT.